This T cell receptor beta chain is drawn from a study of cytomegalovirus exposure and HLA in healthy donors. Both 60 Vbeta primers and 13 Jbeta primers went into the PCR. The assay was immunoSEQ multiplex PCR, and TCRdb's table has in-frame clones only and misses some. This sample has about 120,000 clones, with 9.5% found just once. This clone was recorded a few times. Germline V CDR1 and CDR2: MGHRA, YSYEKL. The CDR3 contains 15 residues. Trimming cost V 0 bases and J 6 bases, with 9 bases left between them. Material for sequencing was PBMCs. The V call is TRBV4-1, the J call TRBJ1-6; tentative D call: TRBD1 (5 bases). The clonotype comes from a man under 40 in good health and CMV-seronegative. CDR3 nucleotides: TGCGCCAGCAGCCAAGATCGGACAAGTAATTCACCCCTCCACTTT. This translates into CASSQDRTSNSPLHF.